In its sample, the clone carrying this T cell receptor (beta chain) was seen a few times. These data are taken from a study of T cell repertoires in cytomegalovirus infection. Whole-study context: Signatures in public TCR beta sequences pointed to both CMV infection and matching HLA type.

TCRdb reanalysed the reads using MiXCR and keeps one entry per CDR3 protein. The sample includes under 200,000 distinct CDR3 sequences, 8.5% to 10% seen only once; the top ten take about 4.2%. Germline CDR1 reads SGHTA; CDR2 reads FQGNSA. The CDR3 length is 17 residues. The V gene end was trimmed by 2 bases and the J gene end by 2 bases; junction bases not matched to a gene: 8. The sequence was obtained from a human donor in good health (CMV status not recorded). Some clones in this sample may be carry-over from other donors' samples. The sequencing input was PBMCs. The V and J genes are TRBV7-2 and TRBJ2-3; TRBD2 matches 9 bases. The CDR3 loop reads CASSLISASGITDTQYF. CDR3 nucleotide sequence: TGTGCCAGCAGCTTAATTAGTGCTAGCGGGATCACAGATACGCAGTATTTT.